Presented here are 20 T cell receptor beta chains from one specimen sequenced in a study of cytomegalovirus exposure and HLA in healthy donors. With 60 Vbeta and 13 Jbeta primers, the PCR was carried out. Some clones are missing from TCRdb's copy, which holds only in-frame ones; the method was immunoSEQ multiplex PCR. The sample gives some 160,000 clones, 70% to 85% of which show up once; nearly 6.5% is in the top ten. Sequencing was done on a sample of PBMCs. These receptor sequences come from a man between 45 and 60 years old in good health and CMV-seropositive.

CDR3 DNA sequence: TGCGCCAGCAGCCCGGCCGGGACTCACAATGAGCAGTTCTTC. This encodes CASSPAGTHNEQFF. The V gene is TRBV5-1, the J gene TRBJ2-1, with D perhaps matching TRBD2 (6 bases). The CDR3 spans 14 residues. V was shortened by 4 bases and J by 5 bases, with 13 bases between the two germline ends. The germline V gene has CDR1 SGHRS and CDR2 YFSETQ.

CDR3 region: CASSFWGSAGSPRETQYF. The CDR3 DNA sequence: TGTGCCAGCAGCTTTTGGGGATCAGCGGGATCCCCACGAGAGACCCAGTACTTC. The chain joins TRBV5-8 to TRBJ2-5; 7 nucleotides agree with TRBD2. The CDR3 loop spans 18 amino acids. From germline, CDR1 is SGHTS and CDR2 YDEGEE. The junction had 17 bases not matched to a gene; V was cut back by 2 bases and J by 4 bases.

The chain links TRBV5-1 to TRBJ1-2; 7 nucleotides match TRBD1. Trimming removed 4 bases from V and 5 bases from J; junction bases left unmatched: 8. The CDR3 length is 14 residues. Germline V lookup: CDR1 SGHRS, CDR2 YFSETQ. The CDR3 protein is CASSNPGTDYGYTF. CDR3 coding DNA: TGCGCCAGCAGCAATCCCGGGACAGATTATGGCTACACCTTC. The full variable domain, with the rest looked up from reference TRBV5-1 and TRBJ1-2, is KAGVTQTPRYLIKTRGQQVTLSCSPISGHRSVSWYQQTPGQGLQFLFEYFSETQRNKGNFPGRFSGRQFSNSRSEMNVSTLELGDSALYLCASSNPGTDYGYTFGSGTRLTVV.

V gene TRBV5-4 combines with J gene TRBJ2-5, with D possibly being TRBD2 (6 bases). The CDR3 has 11 amino acids. V shed 5 bases and J shed 5 bases, with 7 bases lying between them. CDR1 and CDR2 (germline): SGHNT, YYREEE (reference sequence). CDR3 region: CASRAGETQYF. DNA of the CDR3: TGTGCCAGCAGAGCGGGTGAGACCCAGTACTTC.

The table lists this clone with a count of one. The rearrangement links TRBV6-6 to TRBJ1-4; 7 bases align to TRBD1. Germline CDR1 is MNHNY and CDR2 is SVGAGI (reference sequence). With V trimmed by 9 bases and J by 6 bases, 4 bases remained unmatched. The CDR3 runs to 12 residues. The CDR3 DNA follows: TGTGCCAGTAGAACAGGGGATGAAAAACTGTTTTTT. Translating gives CASRTGDEKLFF.

V is TRBV7-8 and J is TRBJ2-7; D remains ambiguous. The length of the CDR3 is 14 residues. The V end was cut by 1 base, the J end by 0 bases, with 7 bases between. Germline V lookup: CDR1 SGHVS, CDR2 FQNEAQ. The DNA of the CDR3 is TGTGCCAGCAGCTTAGGTAGCCCCTCCTACGAGCAGTACTTC. Encoded protein: CASSLGSPSYEQYF. Variable domain in full (rest from reference TRBV7-8 and TRBJ2-7): GAGVSQSPRYKVAKRGQDVALRCDPISGHVSLFWYQQALGQGPEFLTYFQNEAQLDKSGLPSDRFFAERPEGSVSTLKIQRTQQEDSAVYLCASSLGSPSYEQYFGPGTRLTVT.

This chain joins TRBV4-1 and TRBJ1-1, with D unclear. This CDR3 region has 15 residues. Trimming shortened V by 0 bases and J by 1 base, and 9 bases separated the two germline ends. Looked up from germline, CDR1 is MGHRA and CDR2 is YSYEKL. DNA of the CDR3: TGCGCCAGCAGCCAAGAGGAGAGGGCGAACACTGAAGCTTTCTTT. Protein: CASSQEERANTEAFF.

This chain links TRBV11-2 with TRBJ2-1, with TRBD1 as a possible D gene (5 bases). This CDR3 contains 14 residues. Germline CDR1 is SGHAT and CDR2 is FQNNGV. Trimming shortened V by 2 bases and J by 0 bases, and 5 bases separated the two germline ends. The CDR3 protein is CASSLQGSYNEQFF. DNA of the CDR3: TGTGCCAGCAGCTTACAGGGCTCCTACAATGAGCAGTTCTTC.

The chain uses TRBV11-2 and TRBJ1-5, with D tentatively TRBD1 (5 bases). Germline V CDR1 and CDR2: SGHAT, FQNNGV. V was shortened by 0 bases and J by 9 bases, with 9 bases between the two germline ends. The length of the CDR3 is 13 residues. CDR3: CASSLERQTPQHF. In nucleotides, the CDR3 is TGTGCCAGCAGCTTAGAGAGACAGACGCCCCAGCATTTT.

The rearrangement joins TRBV29-1 to TRBJ2-4, with D tentatively TRBD2 (6 bases). There are 11 residues in the CDR3. Germline V gene lookup returns CDR1 SQVTM and CDR2 ANQGSEA. Trimming took 3 bases from V and 16 from J, leaving 16 bases between them. CDR3 sequence: CSVESAGNSYF. The CDR3 coding sequence is TGCAGCGTTGAGTCCGCGGGAAACTCTTACTTC.

The chain carries TRBV18 and TRBJ1-1, with D hard to call. The germline CDR1 and CDR2 sequences are KGHSH and LQKENI. CDR3 length: 13 amino acids. V lost 3 bases to trimming and J lost 8 bases, with 13 bases between them. CDR3 sequence reads: CASSPIYQAEAFF. CDR3 nucleotide sequence: TGTGCCAGCTCACCGATCTACCAGGCGGAAGCTTTCTTT.

About this clone itself: The CDR3 end shows no conserved phenylalanine or tryptophan, and so a read error is likely. The rearrangement links TRBV6-5 to TRBJ1-2; D might be TRBD1 (5 bases). V gave up 10 bases and J gave up 6 bases, with 21 bases separating them. The CDR3 is 14 amino acids. Germline CDR1 and CDR2: MNHEY and SVGAGI. The DNA of the CDR3 is TGTGCCATCAAGTCCCGGGGGGGTAATCATGGCTACACCTCC. This encodes CAIKSRGGNHGYTS.

This clone was seen only a few times. This chain uses TRBV27 with TRBJ1-2; 11 bases map to TRBD1. The CDR3 is 15 amino acids. V gave up 5 bases and J gave up 4 bases; unmatched junction bases: 6. Germline V lookup: CDR1 MNHEY, CDR2 SMNVEV (reference sequence). The CDR3 reads CASSPDRGQVYGYTF. CDR3 DNA: TGTGCCAGCAGTCCGGACAGGGGGCAGGTCTATGGCTACACCTTC.

This chain connects TRBV2 to TRBJ1-5; weak D call: TRBD1 (6 bases). There are 14 residues in the CDR3. Germline-derived CDR1 and CDR2 are SNHLY and FYNNEI. Trimming removed 6 bases at V and 16 bases at J, with 25 bases between. The CDR3 spells CASRVDLQGVHGHF. The DNA of the CDR3 is TGTGCCAGCAGGGTTGATCTACAGGGAGTGCATGGTCATTTT.

The chain links TRBV7-9 to TRBJ1-2; tentative D call: TRBD1 (6 bases). The CDR3 loop spans 15 amino acids. V shed 7 bases and J shed 3 bases, with 18 bases lying between them. Germline V gives CDR1 SEHNR, CDR2 FQNEAQ (reference sequence). The CDR3 DNA reads TGTGCCAGCATGGCCCTCAGGGGCGAAGACTATGGCTACACCTTC. Its translation is CASMALRGEDYGYTF.

V usage is TRBV7-6 and J usage is TRBJ1-3; D not certain. CDR1 and CDR2 from the germline V gene are SGHVS and FNYEAQ. V was shortened by 2 bases and J by 7 bases, with 6 bases between the two germline ends. The CDR3 is 12 residues long. CDR3 in DNA: TGTGCCAGCAGCTTATCCGGTAACACCATATATTTT. Translating it yields CASSLSGNTIYF.

About this clone itself: In the same sample, other DNA sequences code for this CDR3. This chain joins TRBV19 and TRBJ1-1, with D possibly matching TRBD1 (5 bases). The CDR3 runs to 13 residues. V was clipped by 3 bases and J by 5 bases, with 10 bases between them. Germline assignment: CDR1 LNHDA and CDR2 SQIVND (reference sequence). CDR3 DNA sequence: TGTGCCAGTAGTATGGCGGGGGGGACTGAAGCTTTCTTT. This translates into CASSMAGGTEAFF.

This clone turned up a few times. The chain recombines TRBV5-4 with TRBJ2-3; D is possibly TRBD2 (5 bases). Per germline, CDR1 SGHNT and CDR2 YYREEE (reference sequence). The CDR3 spans 15 residues. V was pared by 1 base and J by 2 bases, with 11 bases between. The CDR3 region has the DNA TGTGCCAGCAGCTTGAGAGCGGTCTCCACAGATACGCAGTATTTT. Translating it yields CASSLRAVSTDTQYF.

The V call is TRBV7-9, the J call TRBJ2-1, with 14 nucleotides matching TRBD2. The V and J ends lost 5 bases and 7 bases, in that order; junction bases with no gene match: 4. The germline gives CDR1 SEHNR, CDR2 FQNEAQ (reference sequence). This CDR3 comprises 15 residues. The CDR3 is CASSRLAGGVNEQFF. CDR3 in DNA: TGTGCCAGCAGCCGACTAGCGGGAGGGGTGAATGAGCAGTTCTTC.

The chain combines TRBV6-1 with TRBJ2-3; D is possibly TRBD1 (6 bases). CDR1 and CDR2 (germline): MNHNS, SASEGT. This CDR3 region has 15 residues. V dropped 6 bases and J dropped 0 bases, with 13 bases sitting between them. This chain's CDR3 is CASSARTASTDTQYF. Here the CDR3 DNA reads TGTGCCAGCAGCGCCCGGACAGCTAGCACAGATACGCAGTATTTT.